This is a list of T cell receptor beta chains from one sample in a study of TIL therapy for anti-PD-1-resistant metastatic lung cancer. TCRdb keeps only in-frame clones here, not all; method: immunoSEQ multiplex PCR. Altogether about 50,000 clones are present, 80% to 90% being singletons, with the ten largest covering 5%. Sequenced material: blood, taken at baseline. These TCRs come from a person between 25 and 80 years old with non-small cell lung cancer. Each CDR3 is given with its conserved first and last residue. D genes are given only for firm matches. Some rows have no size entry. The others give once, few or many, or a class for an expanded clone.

CDR3 protein: CASSLPGGGANVLTF
CDR3 DNA: TGTGCCAGCAGCCTCCCGGGAGGTGGGGCCAACGTCCTGACTTTC
J gene: TRBJ2-6
V gene: TRBV5-4
clone size: .
D gene: TRBD2

CDR3 protein: CASYPTWGADRNTGELFF
CDR3 DNA: TGTGCCAGCTACCCTACCTGGGGAGCAGATCGGAACACCGGGGAGCTGTTTTTT
J gene: TRBJ2-2
V gene: TRBV28
clone size: .
D gene: .

CDR3 protein: CASSFLRITGELFF
CDR3 DNA: TGTGCCAGCAGCTTCCTTCGTATCACCGGGGAGCTGTTTTTT
J gene: TRBJ2-2
V gene: TRBV11-2
clone size: few
D gene: .

CDR3 protein: CASSVAASGVSSYEQYF
CDR3 DNA: TGTGCCAGCAGCGTAGCGGCTAGCGGGGTCAGCTCCTACGAGCAGTACTTC
J gene: TRBJ2-7
V gene: TRBV9
clone size: .
D gene: TRBD2

CDR3 protein: CASSFAGGGGFREQFF
CDR3 DNA: TGTGCCAGCAGCTTCGCTGGTGGGGGGGGCTTTCGGGAGCAGTTCTTC
J gene: TRBJ2-1
V gene: TRBV5-6
clone size: .
D gene: .

CDR3 protein: CAIPSLFGDYGYTF
CDR3 DNA: TGTGCCATACCCTCTTTATTTGGCGACTATGGCTACACCTTC
J gene: TRBJ1-2
V gene: TRBV10-3
clone size: .
D gene: .

CDR3 protein: CASEMGQGGYEQYF
CDR3 DNA: TGTGCCAGCGAAATGGGGCAGGGAGGCTACGAGCAGTACTTC
J gene: TRBJ2-7
V gene: TRBV6-5
clone size: .
D gene: .

CDR3 protein: CASRTPGQGSYNEQFF
CDR3 DNA: TGTGCCAGCAGGACCCCGGGACAGGGCTCCTACAATGAGCAGTTCTTC
J gene: TRBJ2-1
V gene: TRBV28
clone size: once
D gene: TRBD1

CDR3 protein: CASGGNYGYTF
CDR3 DNA: TGTGCCAGCGGAGGGAACTATGGCTACACCTTC
J gene: TRBJ1-2
V gene: TRBV28
clone size: .
D gene: .

CDR3 protein: CVTGLNTEAFF
CDR3 DNA: TGTGTGACAGGACTGAACACTGAAGCTTTCTTT
J gene: TRBJ1-1
V gene: TRBV7-8
clone size: .
D gene: .

CDR3 protein: CASSLVTASETQYF
CDR3 DNA: TGCGCCAGCAGCTTAGTGACAGCAAGCGAGACCCAGTACTTC
J gene: TRBJ2-5
V gene: TRBV5-1
clone size: .
D gene: .

CDR3 protein: CASSPGLGGDEQFF
CDR3 DNA: TGTGCCAGCAGCCCGGGACTAGGAGGGGATGAGCAGTTCTTC
J gene: TRBJ2-1
V gene: TRBV9
clone size: once
D gene: TRBD2

CDR3 protein: CASSLGVETQYF
CDR3 DNA: TGTGCCAGCAGCTTAGGGGTTGAGACCCAGTACTTC
J gene: TRBJ2-5
V gene: TRBV7-8
clone size: once
D gene: .

CDR3 protein: CATNREGLAKNIQYF
CDR3 DNA: TGTGCCACCAACCGGGAGGGCCTAGCCAAAAACATTCAGTACTTC
J gene: TRBJ2-4
V gene: TRBV6-5
clone size: .
D gene: TRBD2

CDR3 protein: CASSALDRDPQGYTF
CDR3 DNA: TGTGCCAGCAGCGCCTTGGACAGGGACCCCCAGGGCTACACCTTC
J gene: TRBJ1-2
V gene: TRBV9
clone size: once
D gene: TRBD1

CDR3 protein: CATSRVGSQGQYF
CDR3 DNA: TGTGCCACCAGCAGAGTGGGGTCCCAAGGACAGTATTTT
J gene: TRBJ2-3
V gene: TRBV15
clone size: .
D gene: .

CDR3 protein: CASSFSGNTDTQYF
CDR3 DNA: TGTGCCAGCAGCTTTAGCGGGAATACAGATACGCAGTATTTT
J gene: TRBJ2-3
V gene: TRBV7-9
clone size: .
D gene: TRBD2

CDR3 protein: CASSITSAETQYF
CDR3 DNA: TGCGCCAGCAGCATTACTAGCGCAGAGACCCAGTACTTC
J gene: TRBJ2-5
V gene: TRBV4-3
clone size: .
D gene: TRBD2

CDR3 protein: CASSLEGQGATGYEQYF
CDR3 DNA: TGTGCCAGCAGCTTAGAGGGACAGGGGGCGACCGGCTACGAGCAGTACTTC
J gene: TRBJ2-7
V gene: TRBV7-2
clone size: .
D gene: TRBD1

CDR3 protein: CASSVTPTFSEQYF
CDR3 DNA: TGTGCCAGCAGCGTAACCCCGACATTTTCCGAGCAGTACTTC
J gene: TRBJ2-7
V gene: TRBV9
clone size: .
D gene: .

CDR3 protein: CASSKTPIYEQYF
CDR3 DNA: TGTGCCAGCAGTAAAACACCTATCTACGAGCAGTACTTC
J gene: TRBJ2-7
V gene: TRBV6-5
clone size: .
D gene: .

CDR3 protein: CAWSPPDGVLETQYF
CDR3 DNA: TGTGCCTGGAGTCCACCCGACGGGGTTTTAGAGACCCAGTACTTC
J gene: TRBJ2-5
V gene: TRBV30
clone size: .
D gene: .

CDR3 protein: CASRPTGGSYEQYF
CDR3 DNA: TGTGCCAGCAGACCTACAGGGGGCTCCTACGAGCAGTACTTC
J gene: TRBJ2-7
V gene: TRBV27
clone size: .
D gene: TRBD1